This TCR beta chain derives from a study of shared clonotypes between healthy human individuals. Across the study: A couple of women and three men aged 18 to 49 made up the donors. The study used three CD4 naive, three CD4 memory, two CD8 naive and one CD8 memory plate per donor.

Negatively enriched CD4+ T cells were divided by CD45RA into naive and memory. Unmatched junction bases numbered 14, after V lost 1 base and J lost 5 bases. CDR3 size: 17 residues. Looked up from germline, CDR1 is SGHRS and CDR2 is YFSETQ. Samples underwent the assay at deep level. TCRdb's copy holds only in-frame clones and misses some; the assay was immunoSEQ multiplex PCR. Of 1.5 million to 1.9 million clones in the sample, 98% were seen once. This TCR came from a man between 25 and 39 years old in good health. V usage is TRBV5-1 and J usage is TRBJ2-7; 8 bases map to TRBD2. The sample was naive CD4+ T cells sorted from blood. The subset was: CD45RA+ positively selected. In DNA, the CDR3 is TGCGCCAGCAGCTTGCGCCTAGCGGGCCCCTGGTCCCACGAGCAGTACTTC. This translates into CASSLRLAGPWSHEQYF.